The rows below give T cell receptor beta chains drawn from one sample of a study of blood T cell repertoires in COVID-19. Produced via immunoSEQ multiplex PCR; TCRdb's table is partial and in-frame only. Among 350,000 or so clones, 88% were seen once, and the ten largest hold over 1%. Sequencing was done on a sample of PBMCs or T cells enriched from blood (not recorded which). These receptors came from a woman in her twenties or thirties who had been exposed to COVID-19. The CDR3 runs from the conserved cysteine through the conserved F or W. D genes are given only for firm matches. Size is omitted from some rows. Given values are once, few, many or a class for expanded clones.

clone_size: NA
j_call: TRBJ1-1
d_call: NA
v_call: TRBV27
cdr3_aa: CASNFRSGNTEAFF
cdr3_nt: TGTGCCAGCAACTTCAGGTCAGGGAACACTGAAGCTTTCTTT

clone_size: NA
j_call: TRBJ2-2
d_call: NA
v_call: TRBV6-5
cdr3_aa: CASSYGFHNTGELFF
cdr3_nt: TGTGCCAGCAGTTACGGCTTCCATAACACCGGGGAGCTGTTTTTT

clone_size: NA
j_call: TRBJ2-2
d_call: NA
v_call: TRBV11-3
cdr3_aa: CASSPGGALTGELFF
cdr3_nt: TGTGCCAGCAGCCCGGGCGGGGCTTTGACCGGGGAGCTGTTTTTT

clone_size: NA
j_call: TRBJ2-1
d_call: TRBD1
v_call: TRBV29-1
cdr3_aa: CSVGQGSTSYNEQFF
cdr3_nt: TGCAGCGTGGGACAGGGGTCCACCTCCTACAATGAGCAGTTCTTC

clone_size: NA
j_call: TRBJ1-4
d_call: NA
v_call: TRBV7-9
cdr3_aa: CASSLTVGANEKLFF
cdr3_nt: TGTGCCAGCAGCTTAACAGTCGGGGCTAATGAAAAACTGTTTTTT

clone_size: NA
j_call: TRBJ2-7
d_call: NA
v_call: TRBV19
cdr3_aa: CASSIGTSTYEQYF
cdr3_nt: TGTGCCAGTAGTATAGGGACTTCTACCTACGAGCAGTACTTC

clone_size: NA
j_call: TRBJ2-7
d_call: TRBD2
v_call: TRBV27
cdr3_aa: CASQSGLAGTFTRYEQYF
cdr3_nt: TGTGCCAGCCAGAGTGGACTAGCGGGAACCTTCACCCGGTACGAGCAGTACTTC

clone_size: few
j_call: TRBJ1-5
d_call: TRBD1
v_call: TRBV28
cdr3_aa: CASSPRQGWTQPQHF
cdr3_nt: TGTGCCAGCAGCCCCCGACAGGGTTGGACTCAGCCCCAGCATTTT

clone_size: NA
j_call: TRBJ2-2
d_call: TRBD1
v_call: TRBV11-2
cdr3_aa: CASSSLRQGRLVELFF
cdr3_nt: TGTGCCAGCAGCTCCCTTCGACAGGGGAGGTTGGTGGAGCTGTTTTTT

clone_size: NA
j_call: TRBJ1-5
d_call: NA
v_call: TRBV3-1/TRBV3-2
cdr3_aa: CASSQGTSNQPQHF
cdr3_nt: TGTGCCAGCAGCCAAGGGACAAGCAATCAGCCCCAGCATTTT

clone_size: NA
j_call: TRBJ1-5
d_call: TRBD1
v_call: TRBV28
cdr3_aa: CASSLGTGRSQPQHF
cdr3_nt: TGTGCCAGCAGTTTAGGGACAGGGAGGAGTCAGCCCCAGCATTTT

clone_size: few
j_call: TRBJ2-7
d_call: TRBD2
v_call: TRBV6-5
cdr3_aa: CASSSPASGSDEQYF
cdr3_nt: TGTGCCAGCAGTTCCCCCGCTAGCGGGAGCGACGAGCAGTACTTC

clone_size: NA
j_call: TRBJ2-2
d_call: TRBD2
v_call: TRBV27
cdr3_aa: CASSLSRWLAENTGELFF
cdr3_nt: TGTGCCAGCAGTTTATCGAGGTGGCTAGCGGAGAACACCGGGGAGCTGTTTTTT

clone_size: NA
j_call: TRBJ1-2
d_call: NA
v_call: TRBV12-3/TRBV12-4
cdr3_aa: CASSAPGGGYTF
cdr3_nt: TGTGCCAGCAGTGCCCCGGGGGGCGGCTACACCTTC

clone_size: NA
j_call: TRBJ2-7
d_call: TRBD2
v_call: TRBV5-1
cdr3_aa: CASTGTSGTGEQYF
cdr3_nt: TGCGCCAGCACCGGGACTAGCGGGACAGGCGAGCAGTACTTC

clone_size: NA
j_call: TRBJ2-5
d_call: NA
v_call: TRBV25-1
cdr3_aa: CASSKGSPTGLQTQYF
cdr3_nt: TGTGCCAGCAGTAAGGGCTCACCCACAGGGTTGCAGACCCAGTACTTC

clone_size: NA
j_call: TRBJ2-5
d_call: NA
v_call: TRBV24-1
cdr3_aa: CATSDRGGMVETQYF
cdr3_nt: TGTGCCACCAGTGATAGGGGGGGGATGGTTGAGACCCAGTACTTC

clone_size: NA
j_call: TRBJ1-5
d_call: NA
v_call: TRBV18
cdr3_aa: CASSRMGQTGDQPQHF
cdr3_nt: TGTGCCAGCTCACGAATGGGGCAGACAGGAGATCAGCCCCAGCATTTT

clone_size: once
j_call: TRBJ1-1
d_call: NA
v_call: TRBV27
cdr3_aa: CASSWGGVGTEAFF
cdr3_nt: TGTGCCAGCAGTTGGGGAGGTGTGGGCACTGAAGCTTTCTTT

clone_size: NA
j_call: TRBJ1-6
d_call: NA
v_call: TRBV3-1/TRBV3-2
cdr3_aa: CASGGQGESPLHF
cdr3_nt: TGTGCCAGCGGAGGGCAAGGTGAATCACCCCTCCACTTT

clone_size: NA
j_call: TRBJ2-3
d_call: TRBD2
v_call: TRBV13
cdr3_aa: CASSHGTSGRTSTDTQYF
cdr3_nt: TGTGCCAGCAGCCATGGGACTAGCGGGAGAACTAGCACAGATACGCAGTATTTT

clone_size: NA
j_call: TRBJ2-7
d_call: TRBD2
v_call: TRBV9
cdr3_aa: CASSVGGRASSYEQYF
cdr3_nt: TGTGCCAGCAGCGTAGGAGGGAGGGCCTCCTCCTACGAGCAGTACTTC

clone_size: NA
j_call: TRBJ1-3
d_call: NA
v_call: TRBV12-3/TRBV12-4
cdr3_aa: CASSLSSGNTIYF
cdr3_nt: TGTGCCAGCAGTCTGAGCTCTGGAAACACCATATATTTT

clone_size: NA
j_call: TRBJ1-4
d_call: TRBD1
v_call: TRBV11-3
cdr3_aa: CASSPGTANEKLFF
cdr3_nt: TGTGCCAGCAGCCCCGGGACAGCTAATGAAAAACTGTTTTTT

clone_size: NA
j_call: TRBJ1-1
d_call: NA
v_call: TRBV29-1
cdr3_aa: CSVGANTEAFF
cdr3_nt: TGCAGCGTTGGAGCTAACACTGAAGCTTTCTTT

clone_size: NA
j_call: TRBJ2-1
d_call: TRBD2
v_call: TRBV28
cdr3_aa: CASSSIAGDGYNEQFF
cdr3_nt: TGTGCCAGCAGTTCAATAGCGGGAGACGGGTACAATGAGCAGTTCTTC

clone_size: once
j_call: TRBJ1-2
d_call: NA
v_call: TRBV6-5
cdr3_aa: CASSYSHRTYGYTF
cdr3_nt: TGTGCCAGCAGTTACTCGCACAGGACCTATGGCTACACCTTC

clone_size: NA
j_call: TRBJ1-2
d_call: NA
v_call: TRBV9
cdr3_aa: CASSQGQTYGYTF
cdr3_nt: TGTGCCAGCAGTCAAGGACAAACCTATGGCTACACCTTC

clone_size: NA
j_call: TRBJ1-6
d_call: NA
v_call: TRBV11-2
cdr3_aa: CASSWDKALSPLHF
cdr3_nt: TGTGCCAGCAGCTGGGACAAGGCCCTATCACCCCTCCACTTT

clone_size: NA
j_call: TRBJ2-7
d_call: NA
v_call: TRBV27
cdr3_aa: CASRRQRALTYEQYF
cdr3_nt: TGTGCCAGCAGACGTCAGCGGGCGCTTACCTACGAGCAGTACTTC

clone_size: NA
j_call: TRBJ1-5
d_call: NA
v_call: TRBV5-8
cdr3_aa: CASSEGGGYSNQPQHF
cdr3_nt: TGTGCCAGCAGCGAGGGGGGGGGCTATAGCAATCAGCCCCAGCATTTT

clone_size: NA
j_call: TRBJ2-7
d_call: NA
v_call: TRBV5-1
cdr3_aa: CASSPGFWPPRSIYEQYF
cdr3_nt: TGCGCCAGCAGCCCGGGTTTTTGGCCCCCCCGGTCTATCTACGAGCAGTACTTC

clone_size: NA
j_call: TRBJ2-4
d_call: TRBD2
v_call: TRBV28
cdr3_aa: CASHASGSRAKNIQYF
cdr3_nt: TGTGCCAGCCACGCTAGCGGGAGCCGGGCCAAAAACATTCAGTACTTC

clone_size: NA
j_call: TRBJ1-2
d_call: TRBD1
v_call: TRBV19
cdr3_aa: CASSESTGPNYGYTF
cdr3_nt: TGTGCCAGTAGTGAATCGACAGGGCCTAACTATGGCTACACCTTC

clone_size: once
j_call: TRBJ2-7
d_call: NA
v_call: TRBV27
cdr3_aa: CASSRDRSQQYF
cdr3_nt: TGTGCCAGCAGCCGCGACAGGTCTCAGCAGTACTTC

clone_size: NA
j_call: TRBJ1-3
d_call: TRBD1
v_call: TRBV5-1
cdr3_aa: CASSRGQGAGNTIYF
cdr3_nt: TGCGCCAGCAGTCGAGGACAGGGGGCTGGAAACACCATATATTTT

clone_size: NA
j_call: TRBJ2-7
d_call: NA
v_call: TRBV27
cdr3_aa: CASSLKGAYEQYF
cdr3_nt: TGTGCCAGCAGTTTAAAGGGGGCCTACGAGCAGTACTTC

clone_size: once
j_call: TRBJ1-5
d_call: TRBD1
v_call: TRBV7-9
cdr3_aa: CASSKDRGGNQPQHF
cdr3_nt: TGTGCCAGCAGCAAGGACAGGGGTGGCAATCAGCCCCAGCATTTT

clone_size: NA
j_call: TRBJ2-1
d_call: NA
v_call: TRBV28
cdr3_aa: CASDARNNEQFF
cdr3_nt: TGTGCCAGCGACGCCAGGAACAATGAGCAGTTCTTC

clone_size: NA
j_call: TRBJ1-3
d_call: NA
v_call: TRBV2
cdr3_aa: CASSVVSGNTIYF
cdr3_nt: TGTGCCAGCAGTGTCGTCTCTGGAAACACCATATATTTT

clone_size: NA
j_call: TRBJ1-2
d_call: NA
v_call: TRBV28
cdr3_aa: CASISGFAIGYTF
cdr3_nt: TGTGCCAGCATTTCAGGGTTTGCAATCGGCTACACCTTC

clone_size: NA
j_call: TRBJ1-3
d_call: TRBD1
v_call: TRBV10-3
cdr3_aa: CAISDTGVLGNTIYF
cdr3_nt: TGTGCCATCAGTGATACAGGGGTCTTAGGAAACACCATATATTTT

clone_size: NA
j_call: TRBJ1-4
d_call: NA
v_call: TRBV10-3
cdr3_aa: CAISWGRATTNEKLFF
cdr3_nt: TGTGCCATCAGTTGGGGCAGGGCAACGACTAATGAAAAACTGTTTTTT